The TCR beta chain described here comes from a study of blood T cells in healthy people across ages. For this clonotype: A junction end diverges from the germline sequence, so it may reflect a read error.

There are 15 residues in the CDR3. A second about 7 to 12 cycle PCR used barcoded and J-beta primers. TCRdb fed the 5' RACE reads into MiXCR, producing one record per CDR3 protein. The sample carries more than 450,000 distinct CDR3 sequences, about 26% recorded once. The same data also contributed to another study, on T cells of mothers and their children.

The sample taken for sequencing was blood. The clonotype comes from a boy aged 2 to 9 in good health. J is TRBJ2-3 and V is TRBV12-3 or TRBV12-4; tentatively, D is TRBD1 or TRBD2 (5 bases each). The CDR3 here is CASRLDGASTDAQYF. As DNA, the CDR3 is TGTGCCAGCCGTTTAGACGGGGCTAGCACAGATGCGCAGTATTTT.